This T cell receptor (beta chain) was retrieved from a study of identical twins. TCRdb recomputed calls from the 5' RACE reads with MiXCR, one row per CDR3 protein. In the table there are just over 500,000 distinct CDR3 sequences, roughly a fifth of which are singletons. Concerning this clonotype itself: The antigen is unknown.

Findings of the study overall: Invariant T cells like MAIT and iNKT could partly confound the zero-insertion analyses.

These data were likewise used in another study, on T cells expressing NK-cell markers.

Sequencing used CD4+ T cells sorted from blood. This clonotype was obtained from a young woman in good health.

The CDR3 DNA follows: TGCAGTGCTAGCGGACAAATCGGGGGCTACACCTTC. Protein product: CSASGQIGGYTF. J is TRBJ1-2 and V is TRBV20-1; TRBD1 might be the D (5 bases). CDR1 DFQATT and CDR2 SNEGSKA come from the germline V gene (reference sequence). There are 12 residues in the CDR3. V gave up 3 bases and J gave up 8 bases, with 13 bases separating them.